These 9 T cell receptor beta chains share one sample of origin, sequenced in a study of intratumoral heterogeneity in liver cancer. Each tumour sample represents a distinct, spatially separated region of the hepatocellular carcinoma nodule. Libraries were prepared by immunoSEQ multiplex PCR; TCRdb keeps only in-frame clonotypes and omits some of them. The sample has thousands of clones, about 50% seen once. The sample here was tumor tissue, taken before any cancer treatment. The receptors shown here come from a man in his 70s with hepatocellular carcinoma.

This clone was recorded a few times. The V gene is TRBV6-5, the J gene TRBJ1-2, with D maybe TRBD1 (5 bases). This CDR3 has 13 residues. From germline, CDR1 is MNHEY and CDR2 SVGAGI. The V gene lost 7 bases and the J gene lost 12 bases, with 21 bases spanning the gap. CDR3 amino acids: CASTPQGGQSDTF. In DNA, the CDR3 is TGTGCCAGCACTCCCCAGGGCGGACAATCAGACACCTTC.

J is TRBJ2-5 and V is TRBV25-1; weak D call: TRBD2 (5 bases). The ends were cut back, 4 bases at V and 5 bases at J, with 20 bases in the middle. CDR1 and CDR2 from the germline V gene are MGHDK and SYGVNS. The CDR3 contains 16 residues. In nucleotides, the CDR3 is TGTGCCAGCAGTGGATACTCGTCTAGCTTTGGGGAGACCCAGTACTTC. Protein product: CASSGYSSSFGETQYF.

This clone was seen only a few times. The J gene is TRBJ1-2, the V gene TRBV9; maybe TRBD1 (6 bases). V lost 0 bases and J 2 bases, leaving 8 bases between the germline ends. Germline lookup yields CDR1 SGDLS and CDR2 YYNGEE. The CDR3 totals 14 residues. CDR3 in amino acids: CASSVGDTNYGYTF. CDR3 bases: TGTGCCAGCAGCGTAGGGGACACCAACTATGGCTACACCTTC. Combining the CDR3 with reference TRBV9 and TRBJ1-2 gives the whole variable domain DSGVTQTPKHLITATGQRVTLRCSPRSGDLSVYWYQQSLDQGLQFLIQYYNGEERAKGNILERFSAQQFPDLHSELNLSSLELGDSALYFCASSVGDTNYGYTFGSGTRLTVV.

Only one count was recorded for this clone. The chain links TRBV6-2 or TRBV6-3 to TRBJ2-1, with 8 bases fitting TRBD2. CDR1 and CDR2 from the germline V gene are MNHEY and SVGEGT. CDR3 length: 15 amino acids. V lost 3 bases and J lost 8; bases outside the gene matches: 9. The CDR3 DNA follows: TGTGCCAGCAGTTATGTCGGGGGGGCCAGCCATGAGCAGTTCTTC. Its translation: CASSYVGGASHEQFF.

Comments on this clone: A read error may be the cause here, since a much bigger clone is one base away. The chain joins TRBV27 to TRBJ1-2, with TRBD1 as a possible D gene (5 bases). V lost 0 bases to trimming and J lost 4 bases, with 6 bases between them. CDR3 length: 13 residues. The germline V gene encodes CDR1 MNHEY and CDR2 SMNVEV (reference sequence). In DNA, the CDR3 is TGTGCCAGCAGTTTATCAGGGACCTATGGCTACACCTTC. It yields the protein CASSLSGTYGYTF.

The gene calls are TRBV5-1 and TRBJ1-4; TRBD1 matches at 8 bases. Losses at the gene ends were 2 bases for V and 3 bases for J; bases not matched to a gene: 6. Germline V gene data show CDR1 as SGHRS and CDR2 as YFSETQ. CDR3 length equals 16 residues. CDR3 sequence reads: CASSLGRGLPNEKLFF. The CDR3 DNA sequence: TGCGCCAGCAGCTTAGGCAGGGGGCTTCCTAATGAAAAACTGTTTTTT.

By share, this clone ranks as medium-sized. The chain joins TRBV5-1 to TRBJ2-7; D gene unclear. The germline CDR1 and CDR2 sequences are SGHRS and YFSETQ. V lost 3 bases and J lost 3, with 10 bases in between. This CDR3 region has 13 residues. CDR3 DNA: TGCGCCAGCAGCTCTGATGGGAACTACGAGCAGTACGTC. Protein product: CASSSDGNYEQYV.

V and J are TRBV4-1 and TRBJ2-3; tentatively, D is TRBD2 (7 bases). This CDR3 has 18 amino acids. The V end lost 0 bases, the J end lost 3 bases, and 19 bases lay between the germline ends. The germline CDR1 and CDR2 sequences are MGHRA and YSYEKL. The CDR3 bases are TGCGCCAGCAGCCAAGAATGGTGGGGCGGGGGCACAACAGATACGCAGTATTTT. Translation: CASSQEWWGGGTTDTQYF.

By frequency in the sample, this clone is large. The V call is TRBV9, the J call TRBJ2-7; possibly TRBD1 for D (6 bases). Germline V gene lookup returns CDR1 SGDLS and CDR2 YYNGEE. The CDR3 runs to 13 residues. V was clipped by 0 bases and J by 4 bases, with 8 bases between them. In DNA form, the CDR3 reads TGTGCCAGCAGCGTAGATGGGACATACGAGCAGTACTTC. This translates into CASSVDGTYEQYF.